In its sample, the clone carrying this T cell receptor (beta chain) was seen once. Single viable CD3+CD4+CD8-CD45RO+ cells were sorted as the memory CD4+ T cells. Germline V gene lookup returns CDR1 LNHDA and CDR2 SQIVND (reference sequence). This CDR3 is 12 amino acids long. The V and J ends lost 4 bases and 5 bases respectively, with 9 bases between them. This specimen comes from a study of memory CD4+ T cells and cytomegalovirus serostatus. This table comes from immunoSEQ multiplex PCR, and its TCRdb copy is limited to in-frame clones, with some not included. The table includes about 25,000 clones, over 70% detected once.

Sequencing was performed on memory CD4+ T cells from blood. V and J are TRBV19 and TRBJ2-7; D is perhaps TRBD1 (5 bases). The source of this sequence is an adult in good health and CMV-seronegative. The CDR3 DNA sequence: TGTGCCAGTAGTACCACAGGTAACGAGCAGTACTTC. This codes for CASSTTGNEQYF.